One sample yielded the 31 T cell receptor beta chains listed below, sequenced in a study of blood T cell repertoires in COVID-19. Generated by immunoSEQ multiplex PCR, the TCRdb table keeps only in-frame clones and is missing some. The top ten hold 3% to 4% of the sample, which has about 220,000 clones, 83% seen once. The sequenced sample consisted of PBMCs or T cells enriched from blood (not recorded which). The receptors were sampled from a woman aged 40 to 50 who had been exposed to COVID-19.

This chain uses TRBV6-6 with TRBJ2-7; a weak D match, TRBD1 (5 bases). Germline V lookup: CDR1 MNHNY, CDR2 SVGAGI (reference sequence). V lost 6 bases, J lost 2 bases, and 23 bases lay in between. The CDR3 totals 17 residues. The CDR3: CASRRMMGTGQAYEQYF. The CDR3 DNA is TGTGCCAGCAGACGAATGATGGGAACAGGTCAAGCCTACGAGCAGTACTTC.

The V call is TRBV5-1, the J call TRBJ1-6; 9 bases align to TRBD1. Germline V CDR1 and CDR2: SGHRS, YFSETQ. This CDR3 comprises 15 residues. After removal of 1 base from V and 10 bases from J, the junction contained 6 bases not matched to a gene. CDR3 in DNA: TGCGCCAGCAGCTTGTCTGGACAGGGGCCCTCACCCCTCCACTTT. Translating it yields CASSLSGQGPSPLHF.

The genes are TRBV5-6 and TRBJ1-3; 7 bases match TRBD1. The CDR3 is made up of 14 amino acids. The germline V gene has CDR1 SGHDT and CDR2 YYEEEE. The V and J ends lost 4 bases and 0 bases, in that order; junction bases with no gene match: 1. CDR3 residues: CASSRTGSGNTIYF. The CDR3 DNA sequence: TGTGCCAGCAGCCGGACAGGCTCTGGAAACACCATATATTTT. Full variable domain (remainder filled in from reference TRBV5-6 and TRBJ1-3): DAGVTQSPTHLIKTRGQQVTLRCSPKSGHDTVSWYQQALGQGPQFIFQYYEEEERQRGNFPDRFSGHQFPNYSSELNVNALLLGDSALYLCASSRTGSGNTIYFGEGSWLTVV.

The gene calls are TRBV18 and TRBJ1-6; 9 bases match TRBD1. The CDR3 contains 16 residues. Per germline, CDR1 KGHSH and CDR2 LQKENI. Trimming removed 1 base from V and 7 bases from J; junction bases left unmatched: 5. This CDR3 is CASSPQVQGANSPLHF. The CDR3 DNA reads TGTGCCAGCTCACCACAGGTACAGGGGGCAAATTCACCCCTCCACTTT.

The rearrangement uses TRBV12-3 or TRBV12-4 and TRBJ2-3; 7 bases fit TRBD1. The CDR3 spans 11 residues. J was trimmed by 15 bases and V by 5 bases; bases with no gene match: 8. Written as DNA, the CDR3 is TGTGCCAGCAGTAGGGACAGCAAAAACTATTTT. Translating gives CASSRDSKNYF.

V is TRBV11-1 and J is TRBJ1-1; TRBD1 is a possible D gene (5 bases). This CDR3 has 12 amino acids. The germline V gene encodes CDR1 SGHAT and CDR2 FQDESV (reference sequence). V lost 5 bases and J lost 10, with 14 bases in between. CDR3 sequence (DNA): TGTGCCAGCAGCGTAAGGGGCCAGAGAGCTTTCTTT. Translated: CASSVRGQRAFF.

This chain uses TRBV11-2 with TRBJ2-7, with 11 bases matching TRBD2. Germline V gene sequence: CDR1 SGHAT, CDR2 FQNNGV. Trimming at V came to 5 bases and at J to 2 bases, leaving 8 bases not matched to a gene. CDR3 length equals 16 residues. Here the CDR3 reads CASSDFLAGGPYEQYF. CDR3 nucleotides: TGTGCCAGCAGCGATTTCCTAGCGGGGGGCCCCTACGAGCAGTACTTC.

Concerning this clone: Sequence at one end of the junction differs from germline and may be a read error. V and J are TRBV7-7 and TRBJ1-3, with D unclear. CDR1 and CDR2 (germline): SSHAT, FNYEAQ (reference sequence). The CDR3 is made up of 14 amino acids. The CDR3 is CASSLDGAGNTIYF. Here the CDR3 DNA reads TGTGCTAGCAGCTTAGACGGAGCTGGAAACACCATATATTTT.

This chain uses TRBV7-2 with TRBJ1-2, with 7 bases that match TRBD1. V lost 4 bases to trimming and J lost 8 bases; unmatched junction nucleotides: 10. There are 14 residues in the CDR3. Germline CDR1 is SGHTA and CDR2 is FQGNSA. The CDR3 sequence is CASSSRDRAGGYTF. The CDR3 region has the DNA TGTGCCAGCAGCTCGCGAGACAGGGCGGGGGGCTACACCTTC.

The gene calls are TRBV24-1 and TRBJ1-5, with 7 bases lining up with TRBD1. With 0 bases clipped from V and 5 bases from J, the junction kept 0 bases outside the gene matches. The germline V gene encodes CDR1 KGHDR and CDR2 SFDVKD. This CDR3 is built from 14 residues. The CDR3 spells CATSDLTGDQPQHF. The CDR3 nucleotides read TGTGCCACCAGTGATTTGACAGGGGATCAGCCCCAGCATTTT.

This clone was found many times. The V gene is TRBV5-6, the J gene TRBJ2-7, with 8 bases lining up with TRBD2. Germline lookup yields CDR1 SGHDT and CDR2 YYEEEE. This CDR3 is 14 amino acids long. V shed 3 bases, J shed 0 bases, and the junction held 2 bases outside the gene matches. The DNA of the CDR3 is TGTGCCAGCAGCTCCCGGGGGGGCTCCTACGAGCAGTACTTC. It specifies CASSSRGGSYEQYF.

The genes are TRBV5-1 and TRBJ2-3; 7 nucleotides align to TRBD1. Trimming at V came to 2 bases and at J to 2 bases, leaving 5 bases not matched to a gene. The V gene's germline CDR1 is SGHRS and CDR2 YFSETQ. The CDR3 covers 15 residues. The CDR3 DNA reads as TGCGCCAGCAGCTTACGACAGGGCCCCACAGATACGCAGTATTTT. The encoded protein is CASSLRQGPTDTQYF.

The CDR3 DNA reads TGTGCCAGCAAAGGGGTGAGCCAGCCCCAGCATTTT. Translation gives CASKGVSQPQHF. J is TRBJ1-5 and V is TRBV12-3 or TRBV12-4, with a possible D match to TRBD1 (5 bases). The CDR3 spans 12 residues. V was pared by 7 bases and J by 7 bases, with 11 bases between.

The chain couples TRBV10-1 to TRBJ1-3; D gene ambiguous. Between the trimmed V and J ends, which lost 7 bases and 4 bases, there was a span of 14 bases. The germline V gene has CDR1 WNHNN and CDR2 SYGVQD (reference sequence). The CDR3 extends over 14 amino acids. The chain's CDR3 is CASILNKEGNTIYF. The CDR3 bases are TGCGCCAGCATTCTTAACAAAGAAGGAAACACCATATATTTT.

The genes are TRBV7-8 and TRBJ2-7, with D unresolved. CDR1 SGHVS and CDR2 FQNEAQ come from the germline V gene. The ends were cut back, 0 bases at V and 2 bases at J, with 14 bases in the middle. The CDR3 has 16 amino acids. The CDR3 loop reads CASSLARSTSTYEQYF. The CDR3 bases are TGTGCCAGCAGCTTAGCGCGGAGCACCTCAACCTACGAGCAGTACTTC.

The chain employs TRBV19 and TRBJ2-1; 9 bases map to TRBD1. The germline V gene encodes CDR1 LNHDA and CDR2 SQIVND (reference sequence). Trimming at V came to 7 bases and at J to 1 base, leaving 5 bases not matched to a gene. This CDR3 is built from 15 residues. CDR3 in DNA: TGTGCCAGTACTCTGGACAGGGGATCCTACAATGAGCAGTTCTTC. As protein: CASTLDRGSYNEQFF.

The rearrangement joins TRBV24-1 to TRBJ2-7; 12 nucleotides agree with TRBD2. The CDR3 contains 17 residues. Germline values: CDR1 KGHDR, CDR2 SFDVKD. J lost 4 bases, V lost 2 bases, and 8 bases had no gene match. As DNA, the CDR3 is TGTGCCACCAGTGATTCCCAACTAGCGGGGGGTCCATACGAGCAGTACTTC. It is translated as CATSDSQLAGGPYEQYF.

The V gene is TRBV18, the J gene TRBJ1-1; no reliable D call. The CDR3 spans 14 residues. Germline loops: CDR1 KGHSH, CDR2 LQKENI. The ends were cut back, 0 bases at V and 3 bases at J, with 8 bases in the middle. Here the CDR3 reads CASSPPPSDTEAFF. CDR3 nucleotides: TGTGCCAGCTCACCACCCCCGAGTGACACTGAAGCTTTCTTT.

The chain links TRBV3-1 (or the pseudogene TRBV3-2) to TRBJ2-7, with 8 bases aligning to TRBD1. The CDR3 loop spans 14 amino acids. Germline values: CDR1 LGHDT, CDR2 YNNKEL (reference sequence). J was trimmed by 6 bases and V by 4 bases; bases with no gene match: 8. CDR3 DNA sequence: TGTGCCAGCAGCCCTACAGGGGGTCGGGGCGAGCAGTACTTC. It yields the protein CASSPTGGRGEQYF.

This clone appeared once. The rearrangement uses TRBV28 and TRBJ1-2; 10 bases are shared with TRBD1. There are 17 residues in the CDR3. CDR1 is MDHEN and CDR2 is SYDVKM in the germline V gene. J gave up 3 bases and V 4 bases, and 11 bases lay outside the gene matches. This CDR3 reads CASSSPRQGARHYGYTF. CDR3 sequence (DNA): TGTGCCAGCAGTTCCCCGCGACAGGGGGCGCGGCACTATGGCTACACCTTC.

The chain carries TRBV7-8 and TRBJ2-3; 9 bases align to TRBD1. The germline gives CDR1 SGHVS, CDR2 FQNEAQ. V shed 5 bases and J 4 bases; nucleotides not matched to a gene: 10. The CDR3 spans 16 residues. The CDR3 protein is CASSLQGAGVADTQYF. DNA of the CDR3: TGTGCCAGCAGCCTACAGGGGGCGGGGGTCGCAGATACGCAGTATTTT.

Points on this clone: At one of its ends the junction is not consistent with the germline gene, which may arise from a read error. This chain links TRBV7-7 with TRBJ2-2; 8 bases align to TRBD1. The CDR3 has 17 residues. CDR1 and CDR2 from the germline V gene are SSHAT and FNYEAQ (reference sequence). DNA of the CDR3: TGTGCTAGCAGCTTAGATGGGACAGGCCCAAGGACCGGGGAGCTGTTTTTT. It is translated as CASSLDGTGPRTGELFF.

This rearrangement joins TRBV28 to TRBJ1-5; D is unresolved. V lost 7 bases to trimming and J lost 0 bases, with 13 bases between them. This CDR3 is built from 15 residues. Germline V lookup: CDR1 MDHEN, CDR2 SYDVKM. The CDR3: CASTLDWNSNQPQHF. CDR3 sequence (DNA): TGTGCCAGCACCCTCGACTGGAATAGCAATCAGCCCCAGCATTTT.

This clone was picked up one time. The gene calls are TRBV27 and TRBJ1-2; 8 bases line up with TRBD1. CDR1 and CDR2 (germline): MNHEY, SMNVEV (reference sequence). CDR3 length equals 14 residues. The V and J ends lost 3 bases and 3 bases, in that order; junction bases with no gene match: 3. This CDR3 reads CASSFTGGDYGYTF. The CDR3 DNA reads as TGTGCCAGCAGTTTTACAGGGGGAGACTATGGCTACACCTTC.

V usage is TRBV6-5 and J usage is TRBJ2-7; the match to TRBD1 covers 8 bases. This CDR3 contains 13 residues. Germline lookup yields CDR1 MNHEY and CDR2 SVGAGI. Trimming removed 6 bases from V and 3 bases from J; junction bases left unmatched: 4. Here the CDR3 reads CASRDRVGYEQYF. In DNA, the CDR3 is TGTGCCAGCAGGGACAGGGTGGGCTACGAGCAGTACTTC.

This rearrangement joins TRBV3-1 (or the pseudogene TRBV3-2) to TRBJ2-5, with 8 bases aligning to TRBD1. This CDR3 is built from 15 residues. From germline, CDR1 is LGHDT and CDR2 YNNKEL (reference sequence). Trimming took 4 bases from V and 5 from J; bases not matched to a gene: 9. CDR3: CASSPRTGSWETQYF. The CDR3 DNA reads TGTGCCAGCAGCCCCCGGACAGGGAGTTGGGAGACCCAGTACTTC.

The V and J genes are TRBV4-2 and TRBJ1-1; weak D call: TRBD1 (5 bases). The CDR3 sequence is 14 residues long. Germline CDR1 LGHNA, CDR2 YNFKEQ. Between the trimmed V and J ends, which lost 3 bases and 0 bases, there was a span of 8 bases. The CDR3, as DNA: TGTGCCAGCAGCCAGGACACTTTGAACACTGAAGCTTTCTTT. It encodes CASSQDTLNTEAFF.

The chain employs TRBV19 and TRBJ1-6; no clear D. V was clipped by 3 bases and J by 10 bases, with 16 bases between them. Germline assignment: CDR1 LNHDA and CDR2 SQIVND (reference sequence). The CDR3 is 15 amino acids. Written as DNA, the CDR3 is TGTGCCAGTAGTATCCCCAGTCCGGAGAGGTCACCCCTCCACTTT. This sequence encodes CASSIPSPERSPLHF.

The chain is built from TRBV19 and TRBJ1-5; D unclear. Trimming took off 5 bases at V and 6 bases at J, with 11 bases between the two ends. The CDR3 covers 13 residues. Germline assignment: CDR1 LNHDA and CDR2 SQIVND (reference sequence). The CDR3 bases are TGTGCCAGTAGTCCCATTTCGGGTCAGCCCCAGCATTTT. Protein product: CASSPISGQPQHF. The full variable domain, in which reference TRBV19 and TRBJ1-5 provide the parts outside the CDR3, is DGGITQSPKYLFRKEGQNVTLSCEQNLNHDAMYWYRQDPGQGLRLIYYSQIVNDFQKGDIAEGYSVSREKKESFPLTVTSAQKNPTAFYLCASSPISGQPQHFGDGTRLSIL.

V gene TRBV3-1 (or the pseudogene TRBV3-2) combines with J gene TRBJ1-1, with D possibly being TRBD1 (6 bases). The CDR3 is made up of 14 amino acids. From germline, CDR1 is LGHDT and CDR2 YNNKEL (reference sequence). Trimming pared 9 bases from V and 0 bases from J, leaving 14 bases between. This chain's CDR3 is CASRWGGMNTEAFF. CDR3 DNA: TGTGCCAGTAGATGGGGGGGCATGAACACTGAAGCTTTCTTT.

The gene calls are TRBV30 and TRBJ2-7; a weak D match, TRBD1 (6 bases). Between the trimmed V and J ends, which lost 1 base and 7 bases, there was a span of 14 bases. This CDR3 spans 13 amino acids. CDR1 GTSNPN and CDR2 SVGIG come from the germline V gene (reference sequence). CDR3 in DNA: TGTGCCTGGAGTGACAGGGCTCTCGGAGAGCAGTACTTC. Amino acids: CAWSDRALGEQYF.